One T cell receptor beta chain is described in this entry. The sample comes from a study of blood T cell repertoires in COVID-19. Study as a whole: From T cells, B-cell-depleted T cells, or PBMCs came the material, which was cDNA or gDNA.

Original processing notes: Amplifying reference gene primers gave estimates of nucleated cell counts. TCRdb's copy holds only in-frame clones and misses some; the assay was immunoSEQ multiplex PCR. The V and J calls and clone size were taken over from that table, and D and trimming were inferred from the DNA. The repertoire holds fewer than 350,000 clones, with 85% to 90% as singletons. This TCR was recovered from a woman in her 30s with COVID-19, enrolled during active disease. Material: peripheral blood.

In DNA, the CDR3 is TGTGCCAGCAGCATCACAGGGGCGCAGTACTTC. Encoded protein: CASSITGAQYF. The chain is built from TRBV11-2 and TRBJ2-7; the match to TRBD1 covers 7 bases. Trimming took 5 bases from V and 9 from J; bases not matched to a gene: 4. CDR3 length: 11 residues. CDR1 and CDR2 (germline): SGHAT, FQNNGV.